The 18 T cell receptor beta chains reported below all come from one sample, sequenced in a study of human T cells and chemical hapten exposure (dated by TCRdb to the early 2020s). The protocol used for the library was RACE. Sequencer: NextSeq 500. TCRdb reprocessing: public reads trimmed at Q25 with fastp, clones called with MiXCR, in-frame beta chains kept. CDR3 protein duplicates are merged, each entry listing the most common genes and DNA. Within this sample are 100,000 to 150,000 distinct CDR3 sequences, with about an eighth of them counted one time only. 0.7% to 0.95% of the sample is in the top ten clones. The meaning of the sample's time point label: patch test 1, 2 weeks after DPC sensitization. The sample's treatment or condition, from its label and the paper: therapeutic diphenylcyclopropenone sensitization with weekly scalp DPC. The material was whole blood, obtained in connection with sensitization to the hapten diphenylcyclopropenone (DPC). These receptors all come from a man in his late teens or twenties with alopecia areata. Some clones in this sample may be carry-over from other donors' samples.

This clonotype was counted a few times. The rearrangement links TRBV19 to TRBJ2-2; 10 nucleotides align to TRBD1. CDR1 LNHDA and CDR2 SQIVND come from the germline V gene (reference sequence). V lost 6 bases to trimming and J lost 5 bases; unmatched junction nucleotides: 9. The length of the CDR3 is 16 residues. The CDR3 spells CASSLHRDRGTGELFF. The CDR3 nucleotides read TGTGCCAGTAGCTTACACCGGGACAGGGGTACCGGGGAGCTGTTTTTT.

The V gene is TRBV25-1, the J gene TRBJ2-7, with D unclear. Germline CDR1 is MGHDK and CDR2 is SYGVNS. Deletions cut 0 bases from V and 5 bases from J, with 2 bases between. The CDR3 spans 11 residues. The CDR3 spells CASSEYNEQYF. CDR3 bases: TGTGCCAGCAGTGAATATAACGAGCAGTACTTC.

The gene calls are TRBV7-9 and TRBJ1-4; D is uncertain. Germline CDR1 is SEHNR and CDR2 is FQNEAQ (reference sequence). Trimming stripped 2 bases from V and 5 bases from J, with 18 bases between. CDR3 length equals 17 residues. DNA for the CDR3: TGTGCCAGCAGCTTATTAGGCCGGGGTGCCTCGAATGAAAAACTGTTTTTT. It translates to CASSLLGRGASNEKLFF.

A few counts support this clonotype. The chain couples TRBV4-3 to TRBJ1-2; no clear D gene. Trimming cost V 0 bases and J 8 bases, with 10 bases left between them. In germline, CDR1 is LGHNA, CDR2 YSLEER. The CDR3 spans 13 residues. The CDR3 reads CASSQEGAEGYTF. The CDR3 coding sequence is TGCGCCAGCAGCCAAGAGGGCGCCGAAGGCTACACCTTC.

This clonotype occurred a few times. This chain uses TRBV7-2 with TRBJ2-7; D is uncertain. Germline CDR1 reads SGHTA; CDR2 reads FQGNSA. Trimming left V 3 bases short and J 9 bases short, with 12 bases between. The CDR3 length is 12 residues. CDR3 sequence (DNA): TGTGCCAGCAGCTTGATCCGAGGTGGGCAGTACTTC. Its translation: CASSLIRGGQYF.

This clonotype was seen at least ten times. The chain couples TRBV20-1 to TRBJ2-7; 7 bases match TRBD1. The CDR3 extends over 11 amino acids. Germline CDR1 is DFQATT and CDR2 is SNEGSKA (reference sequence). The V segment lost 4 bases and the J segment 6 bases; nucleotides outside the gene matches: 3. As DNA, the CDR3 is TGCAGTGCTAAAACAGGGGTCGAGCAGTACTTC. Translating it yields CSAKTGVEQYF.

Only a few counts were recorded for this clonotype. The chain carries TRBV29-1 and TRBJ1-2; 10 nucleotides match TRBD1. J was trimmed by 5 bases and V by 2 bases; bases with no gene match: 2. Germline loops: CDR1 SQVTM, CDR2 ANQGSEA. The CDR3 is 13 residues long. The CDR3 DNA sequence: TGCAGCGTTGAACGGGACAGGGGTTATGGCTACACCTTC. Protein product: CSVERDRGYGYTF. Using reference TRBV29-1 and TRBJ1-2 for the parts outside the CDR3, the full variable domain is SAVISQKPSRDICQRGTSLTIQCQVDSQVTMMFWYRQQPGQSLTLIATANQGSEATYESGFVIDKFPISRPNLTFSTLTVSNMSPEDSSIYLCSVERDRGYGYTFGSGTRLTVV.

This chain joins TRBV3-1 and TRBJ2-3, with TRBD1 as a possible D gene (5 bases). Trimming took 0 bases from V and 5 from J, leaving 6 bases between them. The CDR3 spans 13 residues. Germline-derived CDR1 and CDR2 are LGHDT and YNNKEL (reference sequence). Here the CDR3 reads CASSQEGVDTQYF. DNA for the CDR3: TGTGCCAGCAGCCAAGAAGGGGTAGATACGCAGTATTTT.

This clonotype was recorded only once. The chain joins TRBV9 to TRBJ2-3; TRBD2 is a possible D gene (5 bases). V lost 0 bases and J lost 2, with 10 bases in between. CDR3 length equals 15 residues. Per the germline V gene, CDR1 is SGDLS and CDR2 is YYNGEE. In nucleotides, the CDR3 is TGTGCCAGCAGCGTAGGGAGAGGGCCCACAGATACGCAGTATTTT. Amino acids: CASSVGRGPTDTQYF.

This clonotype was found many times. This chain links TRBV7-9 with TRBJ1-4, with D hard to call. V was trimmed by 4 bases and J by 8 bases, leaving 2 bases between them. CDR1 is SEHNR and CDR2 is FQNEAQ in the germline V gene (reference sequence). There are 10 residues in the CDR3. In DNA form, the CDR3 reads TGTGCCAGCAGCTCGGAAAAACTGTTTTTT. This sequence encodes CASSSEKLFF.

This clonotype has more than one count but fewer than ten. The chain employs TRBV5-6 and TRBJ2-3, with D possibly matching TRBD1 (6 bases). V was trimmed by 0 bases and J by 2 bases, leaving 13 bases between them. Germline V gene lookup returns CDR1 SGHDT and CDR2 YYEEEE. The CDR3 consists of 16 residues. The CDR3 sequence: CASSLAAGDTTDTQYF. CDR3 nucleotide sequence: TGTGCCAGCAGCTTGGCCGCCGGGGACACCACAGATACGCAGTATTTT.

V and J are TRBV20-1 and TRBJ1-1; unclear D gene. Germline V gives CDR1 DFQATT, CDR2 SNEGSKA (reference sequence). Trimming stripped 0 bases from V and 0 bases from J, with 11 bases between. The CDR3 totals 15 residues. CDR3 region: CSARDIRRLNTEAFF. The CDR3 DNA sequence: TGCAGTGCTAGAGATATAAGGAGACTGAACACTGAAGCTTTCTTT.

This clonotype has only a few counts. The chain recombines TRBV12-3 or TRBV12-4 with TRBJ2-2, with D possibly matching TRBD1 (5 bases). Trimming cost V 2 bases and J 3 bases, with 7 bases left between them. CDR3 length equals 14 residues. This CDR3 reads CASSLRGYTGELFF. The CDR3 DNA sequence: TGTGCCAGCAGTTTAAGGGGTTACACCGGGGAGCTGTTTTTT.

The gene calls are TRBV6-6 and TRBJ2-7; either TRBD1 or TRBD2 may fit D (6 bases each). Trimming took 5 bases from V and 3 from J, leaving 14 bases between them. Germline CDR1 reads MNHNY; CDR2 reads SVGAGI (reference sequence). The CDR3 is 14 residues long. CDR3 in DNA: TGTGCCAGCAGTATGGAAGGGGGGTTCTACGAGCAGTACGTC. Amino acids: CASSMEGGFYEQYV.

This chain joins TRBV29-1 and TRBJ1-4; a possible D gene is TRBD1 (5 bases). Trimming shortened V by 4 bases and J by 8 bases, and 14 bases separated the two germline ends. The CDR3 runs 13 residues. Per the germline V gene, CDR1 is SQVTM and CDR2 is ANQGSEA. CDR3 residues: CSVARGTQEKLFF. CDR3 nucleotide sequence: TGCAGCGTTGCGCGGGGGACGCAAGAAAAACTGTTTTTT.

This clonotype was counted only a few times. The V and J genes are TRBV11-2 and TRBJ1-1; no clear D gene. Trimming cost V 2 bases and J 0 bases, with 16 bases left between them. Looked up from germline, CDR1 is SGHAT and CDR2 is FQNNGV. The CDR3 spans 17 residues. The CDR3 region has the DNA TGTGCCAGCAGCTTATTCAACGGCGGGCGCTTGAACACTGAAGCTTTCTTT. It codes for CASSLFNGGRLNTEAFF.

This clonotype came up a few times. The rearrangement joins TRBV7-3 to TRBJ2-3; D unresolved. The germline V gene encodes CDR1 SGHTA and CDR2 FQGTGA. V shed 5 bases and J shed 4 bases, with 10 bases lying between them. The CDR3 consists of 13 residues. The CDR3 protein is CASSPEAPDTQYF. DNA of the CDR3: TGTGCCAGCAGCCCCGAGGCCCCAGATACGCAGTATTTT.

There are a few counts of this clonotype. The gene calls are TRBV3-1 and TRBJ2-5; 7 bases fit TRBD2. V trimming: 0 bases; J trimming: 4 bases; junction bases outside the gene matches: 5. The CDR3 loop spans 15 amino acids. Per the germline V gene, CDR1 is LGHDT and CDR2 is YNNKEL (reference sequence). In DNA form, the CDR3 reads TGTGCCAGCAGCCAAGACCGGACTAGGGGAGAGACCCAGTACTTC. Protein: CASSQDRTRGETQYF.